The 5 T cell receptor beta chains listed next were all sequenced from one sample in a study of T-cell memory formation after mild COVID-19. TCRdb reprocessed the 5' RACE reads with MiXCR, giving one entry per CDR3 protein. Of under 400,000 distinct CDR3 sequences listed, 20% to 25% are singletons. Input material: PBMCs or a T cell subset sorted from them (not recorded which). The receptors were sampled from an adult woman who had mild COVID-19 (a few samples of this study predate the infection). Cell type and time point are not known.

This clonotype was counted at least ten times. The chain is built from TRBV12-3 or TRBV12-4 and TRBJ1-5, with D perhaps matching TRBD1 (5 bases). CDR3 length: 13 amino acids. V was trimmed by 7 bases and J by 7 bases, leaving 14 bases between them. The CDR3 DNA follows: TGTGCCAGCACCCGGCAGGGACCGCAGCCCCAGCATTTT. The encoded protein is CASTRQGPQPQHF.

There are a few counts of this clonotype. The chain employs TRBV29-1 and TRBJ1-1, with unresolved D. The CDR3 is 13 amino acids. The V end lost 7 bases, the J end lost 4 bases, and 16 bases lay between the germline ends. In germline, CDR1 is SQVTM, CDR2 ANQGSEA. Here the CDR3 DNA reads TGCAGCGCCTCCACTTTGAAGGGCACTGAAGCTTTCTTT. It encodes CSASTLKGTEAFF.

This clonotype was counted a single time. This sequence joins TRBV5-1 and TRBJ1-5; TRBD1 is a possible D gene (5 bases). The V gene's germline CDR1 is SGHRS and CDR2 YFSETQ. This CDR3 is built from 14 residues. With 2 bases removed from V and 4 bases from J, the gap between germline ends came to 10 bases. The CDR3 reads CASSLGTDNQPQHF. The CDR3 DNA sequence: TGCGCCAGCAGCTTAGGGACGGATAATCAGCCCCAGCATTTT.

There are many counts of this clonotype. The chain couples TRBV29-1 to TRBJ2-5; 14 nucleotides agree with TRBD2. V shed 5 bases and J 5 bases; nucleotides not matched to a gene: 13. The CDR3 extends over 17 amino acids. Germline CDR1 and CDR2: SQVTM and ANQGSEA. The CDR3 DNA sequence: TGCAGCGTTAACTCAGGACTAGCGGGGGGATATGGGGAGACCCAGTACTTC. It yields the protein CSVNSGLAGGYGETQYF.

The rearrangement joins TRBV7-2 to TRBJ2-7, with 7 bases fitting TRBD1. Trimming took 2 bases from V and 2 from J; bases not matched to a gene: 3. The CDR3 is 14 residues long. Germline V gene lookup returns CDR1 SGHTA and CDR2 FQGNSA. CDR3 coding DNA: TGTGCCAGCAGCTTATACAGGGGACCCTACGAGCAGTACTTC. Its translation is CASSLYRGPYEQYF. Based on the CDR3 plus reference TRBV7-2 and TRBJ2-7, the full variable domain is GAGVSQSPSNKVTEKGKDVELRCDPISGHTALYWYRQSLGQGLEFLIYFQGNSAPDKSGLPSDRFSAERTGGSVSTLTIQRTQQEDSAVYLCASSLYRGPYEQYFGPGTRLTVT.